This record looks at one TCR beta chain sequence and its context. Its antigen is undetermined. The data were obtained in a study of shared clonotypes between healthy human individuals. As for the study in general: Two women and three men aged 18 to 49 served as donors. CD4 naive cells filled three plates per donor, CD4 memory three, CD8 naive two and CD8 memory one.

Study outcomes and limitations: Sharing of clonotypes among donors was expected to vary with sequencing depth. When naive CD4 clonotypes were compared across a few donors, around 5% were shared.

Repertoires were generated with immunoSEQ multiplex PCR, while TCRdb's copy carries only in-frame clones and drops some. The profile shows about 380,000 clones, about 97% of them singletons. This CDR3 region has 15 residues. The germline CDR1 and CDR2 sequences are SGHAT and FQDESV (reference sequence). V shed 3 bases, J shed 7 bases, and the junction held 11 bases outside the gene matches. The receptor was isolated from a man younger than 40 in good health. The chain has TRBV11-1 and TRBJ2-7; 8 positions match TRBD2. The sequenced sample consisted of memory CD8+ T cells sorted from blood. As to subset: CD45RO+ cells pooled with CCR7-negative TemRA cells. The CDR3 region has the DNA TGTGCCAGCAGCTTTAGTCCAGCGGGAGTTCAAGAGCAGTACTTC. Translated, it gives CASSFSPAGVQEQYF. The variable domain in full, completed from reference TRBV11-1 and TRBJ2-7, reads EAEVAQSPRYKITEKSQAVAFWCDPISGHATLYWYRQILGQGPELLVQFQDESVVDDSQLPKDRFSAERLKGVDSTLKIQPAELGDSAMYLCASSFSPAGVQEQYFGPGTRLTVT.